In its sample, the clone carrying this T cell receptor beta chain was seen a few times. What it binds is not known. The data were obtained in a study of T cell repertoires in cytomegalovirus infection. Study conclusions and caveats: Within the response measured ex vivo, HLA-C-restricted CMV-specific TCR beta clonotypes were dominant.

From the reads, TCRdb called clonotypes with MiXCR, one entry per CDR3 protein. The table lists 510,000 or so distinct CDR3 sequences, less than 30% of them singletons. The CDR3 has 13 residues. V lost 10 bases and J lost 4, with 16 bases in between. Germline V gives CDR1 LNHDA, CDR2 SQIVND (reference sequence). The V and J genes are TRBV19 and TRBJ1-2, with D perhaps matching TRBD1 (5 bases). This receptor was obtained from a human donor in good health (CMV status not recorded). Some clones in this sample may be carry-over from other donors' samples. The sequencing sample was made of PBMCs. CDR3 loop: CATTPRESYGYTF. CDR3 DNA: TGTGCCACTACCCCCAGGGAGTCCTATGGCTACACCTTC.